This T cell receptor (beta chain) was recorded in a study of blood T cell repertoires in COVID-19. The overall study: Acute-phase and convalescent COVID-19 samples originated in the United States, Italy and Spain. T cells, B-cell-depleted T cells, or PBMCs supplied cDNA or gDNA.

Germline V gene sequence: CDR1 SQVTM, CDR2 ANQGSEA. J gave up 1 base and V 4 bases, and 11 bases lay outside the gene matches. The CDR3 runs to 18 residues. Under the authors' procedure: Scientists estimated how many nucleated cells there were by amplifying reference gene primers. The table came from immunoSEQ multiplex PCR; TCRdb's copy has only in-frame clones and leaves some out. That table is the source of V, J and clone size, and D and trimming were worked out from the DNA. Here the sample spans around 71,000 clones, 85% to 90% being singletons. The material sequenced was peripheral blood. This clonotype was sampled from an elderly man with acute or convalescent COVID-19. The chain combines TRBV29-1 with TRBJ2-2; 11 bases are a match to TRBD2. The CDR3 spells CSVARQNSGRGNTGELFF. The DNA of the CDR3 is TGCAGCGTTGCTAGACAAAATAGCGGGAGGGGGAACACCGGGGAGCTGTTTTTT.